This is a list of T cell receptor beta chains from one sample in a study of shared clonotypes between healthy human individuals. Sequencing was performed with immunoSEQ multiplex PCR; in TCRdb, only in-frame clones are kept and a portion is missing. The table records 650,000 to 750,000 clones, about two thirds of them present only once. Material for sequencing was memory CD4+ T cells sorted from blood. These receptors were obtained from a woman in her twenties or thirties in good health. CDR3s include the opening cysteine and the closing phenylalanine or tryptophan. D genes are given only for firm matches. Clone size, where shown, is once, few, many, or a class for clones that have expanded.

j_gene | abundance | len | v_gene | d_gene | CDR3aa | CDR3nt
TRBJ1-2 | . | 11 | TRBV4-1 | . | CASSQGGGYTF | TGCGCCAGCAGCCAAGGTGGTGGCTACACCTTC
TRBJ1-2 | . | 11 | TRBV6-5 | . | CAIRRNYGYTF | TGTGCCATACGACGTAACTATGGCTACACCTTC
TRBJ2-7 | few | 17 | TRBV28 | . | CASSFEVGTFTSYEQYF | TGTGCCAGCAGTTTTGAAGTGGGGACATTCACCTCCTACGAGCAGTACTTC
TRBJ2-2 | . | 15 | TRBV27 | TRBD1 | CASRTGTVNTGELFF | TGTGCCAGCAGAACCGGGACAGTGAACACCGGGGAGCTGTTTTTT
TRBJ2-5 | . | 14 | TRBV2 | TRBD1 | CASSTGASEETQYF | TGTGCCAGCAGTACAGGGGCCTCGGAAGAGACCCAGTACTTC
TRBJ2-3 | . | 13 | TRBV29-1 | TRBD2 | CSGTSGWADTQYF | TGCAGCGGGACTAGCGGGTGGGCAGATACGCAGTATTTT
TRBJ1-5 | . | 15 | TRBV7-8 | TRBD1 | CASSRKQGPRQPQHF | TGTGCCAGCAGCCGCAAACAGGGGCCGAGGCAGCCCCAGCATTTT
TRBJ2-7 | . | 17 | TRBV5-1 | TRBD2 | CASSLGLAGGRTYEQYF | TGCGCCAGCAGCTTGGGCCTAGCGGGAGGACGCACCTACGAGCAGTACTTC
TRBJ2-1 | . | 17 | TRBV5-1 | TRBD2 | CASSGGLAGGPYNEQFF | TGCGCCAGCAGCGGCGGACTAGCGGGAGGCCCCTACAATGAGCAGTTCTTC
TRBJ2-3 | . | 13 | TRBV19 | TRBD1 | CASTLTGSDTQYF | TGTGCCAGTACCCTGACAGGGTCGGATACGCAGTATTTT
TRBJ1-5 | . | 17 | TRBV4-2 | TRBD1 | CASRQDGTGATAQPQHF | TGTGCCAGCAGACAAGATGGGACAGGGGCGACGGCGCAGCCCCAGCATTTT